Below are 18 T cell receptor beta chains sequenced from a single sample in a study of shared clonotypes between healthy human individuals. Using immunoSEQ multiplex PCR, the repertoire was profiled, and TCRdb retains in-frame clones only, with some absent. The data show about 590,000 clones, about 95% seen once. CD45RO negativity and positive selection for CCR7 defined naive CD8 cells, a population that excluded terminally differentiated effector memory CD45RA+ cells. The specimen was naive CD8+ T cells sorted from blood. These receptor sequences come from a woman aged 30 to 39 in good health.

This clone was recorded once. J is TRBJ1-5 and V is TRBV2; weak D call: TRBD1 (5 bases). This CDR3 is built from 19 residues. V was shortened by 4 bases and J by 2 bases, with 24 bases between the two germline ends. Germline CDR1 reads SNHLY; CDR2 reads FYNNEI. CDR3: CASSVYGAGRGLGNQPQHF. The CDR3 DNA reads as TGTGCCAGCAGTGTCTATGGGGCAGGGAGAGGACTGGGCAATCAGCCCCAGCATTTT.

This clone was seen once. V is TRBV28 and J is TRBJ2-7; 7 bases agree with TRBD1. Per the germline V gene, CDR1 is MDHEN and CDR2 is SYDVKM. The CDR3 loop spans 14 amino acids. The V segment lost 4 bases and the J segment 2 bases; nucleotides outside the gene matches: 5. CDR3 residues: CASSYRDSPYEQYF. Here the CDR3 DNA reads TGTGCCAGCAGTTACCGGGACAGCCCCTACGAGCAGTACTTC.

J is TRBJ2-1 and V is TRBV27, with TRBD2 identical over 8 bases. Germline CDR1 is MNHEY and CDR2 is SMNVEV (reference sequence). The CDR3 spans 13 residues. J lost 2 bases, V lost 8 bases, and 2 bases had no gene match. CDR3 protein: CASGGLAYNEQFF. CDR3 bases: TGTGCCAGCGGGGGACTAGCCTACAATGAGCAGTTCTTC.

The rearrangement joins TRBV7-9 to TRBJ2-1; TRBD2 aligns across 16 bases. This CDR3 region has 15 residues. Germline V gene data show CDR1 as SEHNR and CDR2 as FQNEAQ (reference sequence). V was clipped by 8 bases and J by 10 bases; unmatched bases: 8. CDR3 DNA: TGTGCCAGCGTCCAGGGACTAGCGGGAGGGGCCGAGCAGTTCTTC. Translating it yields CASVQGLAGGAEQFF.

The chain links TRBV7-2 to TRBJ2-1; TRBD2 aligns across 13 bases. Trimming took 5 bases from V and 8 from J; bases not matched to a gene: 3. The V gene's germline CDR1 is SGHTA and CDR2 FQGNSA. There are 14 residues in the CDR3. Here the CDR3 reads CASSETSGRYEQFF. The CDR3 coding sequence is TGTGCCAGCAGCGAGACTAGCGGGAGGTATGAGCAGTTCTTC.

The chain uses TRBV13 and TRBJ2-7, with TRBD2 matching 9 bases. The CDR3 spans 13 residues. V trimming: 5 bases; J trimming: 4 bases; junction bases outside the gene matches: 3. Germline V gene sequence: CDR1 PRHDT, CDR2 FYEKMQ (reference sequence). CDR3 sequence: CASSRGRAYEQYF. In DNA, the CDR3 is TGTGCCAGCAGCCGCGGGAGGGCATACGAGCAGTACTTC.

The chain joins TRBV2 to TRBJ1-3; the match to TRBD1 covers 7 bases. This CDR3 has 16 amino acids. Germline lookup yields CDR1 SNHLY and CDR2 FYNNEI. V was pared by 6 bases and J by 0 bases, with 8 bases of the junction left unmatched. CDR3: CASRRNWDSSGNTIYF. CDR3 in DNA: TGTGCCAGCAGGCGAAATTGGGACAGCTCTGGAAACACCATATATTTT.

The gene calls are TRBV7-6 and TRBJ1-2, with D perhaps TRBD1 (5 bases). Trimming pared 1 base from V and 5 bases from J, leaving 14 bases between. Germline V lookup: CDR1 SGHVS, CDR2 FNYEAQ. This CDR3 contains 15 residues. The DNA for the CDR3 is TGTGCCAGCAGCTTAGATGACAGCTCAATATATGGCTACACCTTC. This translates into CASSLDDSSIYGYTF.

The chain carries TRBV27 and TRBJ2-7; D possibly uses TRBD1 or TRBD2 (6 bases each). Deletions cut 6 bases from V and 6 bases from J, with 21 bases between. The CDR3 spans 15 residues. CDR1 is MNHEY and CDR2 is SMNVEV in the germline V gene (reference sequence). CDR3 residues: CASSPSRGAPREQYF. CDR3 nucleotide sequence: TGTGCCAGCAGCCCGTCTAGGGGGGCTCCGCGCGAGCAGTACTTC.

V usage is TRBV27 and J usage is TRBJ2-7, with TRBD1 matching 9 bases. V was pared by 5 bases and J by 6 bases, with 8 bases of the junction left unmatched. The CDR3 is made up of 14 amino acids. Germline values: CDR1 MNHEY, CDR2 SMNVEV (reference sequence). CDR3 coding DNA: TGTGCCAGCAGTAAAGGACAGGGGAGTGCCGAGCAGTACTTC. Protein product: CASSKGQGSAEQYF.

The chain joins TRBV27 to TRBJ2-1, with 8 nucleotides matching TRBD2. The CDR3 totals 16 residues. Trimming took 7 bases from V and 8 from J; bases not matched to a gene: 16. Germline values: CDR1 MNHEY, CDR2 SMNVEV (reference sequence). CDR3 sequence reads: CASTEVSGIPLDEQFF. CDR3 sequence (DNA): TGTGCCAGCACCGAAGTTAGCGGGATCCCCTTGGATGAGCAGTTCTTC.

In DNA, the CDR3 is TGTGCCAGCAGCTTAGAACGAGGGGGAATATCCTACGAGCAGTACTTC. This gives the protein CASSLERGGISYEQYF. The chain carries TRBV7-8 and TRBJ2-7; D is possibly TRBD1 (6 bases). Germline CDR1 and CDR2: SGHVS and FQNEAQ. The CDR3 spans 16 residues. Between the trimmed V and J ends, which lost 1 base and 1 base, there was a span of 14 bases.

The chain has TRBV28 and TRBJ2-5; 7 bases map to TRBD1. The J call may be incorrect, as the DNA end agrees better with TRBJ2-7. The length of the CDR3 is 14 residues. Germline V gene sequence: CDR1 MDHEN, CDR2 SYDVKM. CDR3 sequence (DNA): TGTGCCAGCAGTTTACGACAGGGTACCCACGAGCAGTACTTC. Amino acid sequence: CASSLRQGTHEQYF.

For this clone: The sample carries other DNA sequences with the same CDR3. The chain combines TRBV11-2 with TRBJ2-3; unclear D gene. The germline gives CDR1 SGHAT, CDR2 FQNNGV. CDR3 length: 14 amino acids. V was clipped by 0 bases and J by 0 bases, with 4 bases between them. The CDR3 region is CASSLDPSTDTQYF. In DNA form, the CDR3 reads TGTGCCAGCAGCTTAGATCCAAGCACAGATACGCAGTATTTT.

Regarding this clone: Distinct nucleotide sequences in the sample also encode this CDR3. The CDR3 region is CASSLRQGNQPQHF. The CDR3, as DNA: TGTGCCAGCAGTCTCAGACAGGGTAATCAGCCCCAGCATTTT. J is TRBJ1-5 and V is TRBV27; 7 nucleotides match TRBD1. V trimming: 5 bases; J trimming: 4 bases; junction bases outside the gene matches: 5. The CDR3 extends over 14 amino acids. Germline lookup yields CDR1 MNHEY and CDR2 SMNVEV (reference sequence).

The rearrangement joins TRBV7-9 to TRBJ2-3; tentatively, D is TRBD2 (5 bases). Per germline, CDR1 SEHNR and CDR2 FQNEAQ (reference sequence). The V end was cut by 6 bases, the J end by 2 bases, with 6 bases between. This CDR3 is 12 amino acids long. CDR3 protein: CASRDSTDTQYF. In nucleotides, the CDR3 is TGTGCCAGCAGGGACTCCACAGATACGCAGTATTTT.

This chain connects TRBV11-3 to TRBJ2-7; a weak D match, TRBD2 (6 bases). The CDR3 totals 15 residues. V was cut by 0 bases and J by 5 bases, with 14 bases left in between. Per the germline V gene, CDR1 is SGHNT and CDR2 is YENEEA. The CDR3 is CASSLDRTPGDEQYF. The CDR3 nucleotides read TGTGCCAGCAGCTTAGATCGGACTCCGGGGGACGAGCAGTACTTC.

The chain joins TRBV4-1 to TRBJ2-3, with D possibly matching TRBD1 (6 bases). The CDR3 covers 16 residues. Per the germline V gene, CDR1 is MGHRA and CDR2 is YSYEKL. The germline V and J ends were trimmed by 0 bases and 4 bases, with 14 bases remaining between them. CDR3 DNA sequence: TGCGCCAGCAGCCAAGACACTTTTACAGGGCCAGATACGCAGTATTTT. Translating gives CASSQDTFTGPDTQYF.